The 18 T cell receptor beta chains presented below share a single source sample, sequenced in a study of response to subunit inactivated influenza vaccine. TCRdb independently ran MiXCR on the RT-PCR reads; one entry per CDR3 protein. The sample records about 700,000 distinct CDR3 sequences, 12% to 15% being singletons. Here the sequenced sample was PBMCs from blood, taken approximately 15 days before vaccination. Source of these receptors: a middle-aged man who received an inactivated influenza vaccine.

For the CDR3, the DNA is TGTGCCAGCAATTCCGGTCCTCAGTACTTC. Its protein product is CASNSGPQYF. The V call is TRBV28, the J call TRBJ2-7; the D is unclear. The CDR3 has 10 amino acids. Germline V CDR1 and CDR2: MDHEN, SYDVKM. Trimming removed 7 bases at V and 10 bases at J, with 11 bases between.

This chain links TRBV9 with TRBJ2-7; the match to TRBD1 covers 8 bases. The CDR3 has 15 amino acids. With 1 base clipped from V and 0 bases from J, the junction kept 3 bases outside the gene matches. The germline V gene encodes CDR1 SGDLS and CDR2 YYNGEE. The CDR3 sequence: CASSVTGTGSYEQYF. In DNA, the CDR3 is TGTGCCAGCAGCGTAACCGGGACAGGCTCCTACGAGCAGTACTTC. Full variable domain (missing parts from reference TRBV9 and TRBJ2-7): DSGVTQTPKHLITATGQRVTLRCSPRSGDLSVYWYQQSLDQGLQFLIQYYNGEERAKGNILERFSAQQFPDLHSELNLSSLELGDSALYFCASSVTGTGSYEQYFGPGTRLTVT.

This clonotype was seen only a few times. The rearrangement links TRBV5-6 to TRBJ2-1, with 13 bases lining up with TRBD2. The CDR3 is 15 residues long. The germline V gene has CDR1 SGHDT and CDR2 YYEEEE. Losses at the gene ends were 4 bases for V and 5 bases for J; bases not matched to a gene: 3. Written as DNA, the CDR3 is TGTGCCAGCAGCCGGACTAGCGGGGGTCACAATGAGCAGTTCTTC. As protein: CASSRTSGGHNEQFF.

In this sample, this clonotype turned up a few times. This sequence joins TRBV3-1 and TRBJ1-2, with D possibly being TRBD1 (5 bases). Germline-derived CDR1 and CDR2 are LGHDT and YNNKEL (reference sequence). CDR3 length equals 15 residues. The ends were cut back, 3 bases at V and 0 bases at J, with 11 bases in the middle. CDR3 residues: CASSHHDRANYGYTF. As DNA, the CDR3 is TGTGCCAGCAGCCACCACGACAGAGCTAACTATGGCTACACCTTC.

This clonotype was counted only a few times. The V and J genes are TRBV5-1 and TRBJ2-2; 10 nucleotides line up with TRBD2. The CDR3 length is 16 residues. Trimming cost V 2 bases and J 7 bases; bases outside gene matches: 8. Germline CDR1 is SGHRS and CDR2 is YFSETQ. CDR3 coding DNA: TGCGCCAGCAGCTTACTAGCGGGGAGAGGAATCGGGGAGCTGTTTTTT. This translates into CASSLLAGRGIGELFF.

This clonotype was recorded a few times. This chain joins TRBV27 and TRBJ2-7; D possibly corresponds to TRBD2 (6 bases). The V end lost 3 bases, the J end lost 2 bases, and 14 bases lay between the germline ends. Germline V lookup: CDR1 MNHEY, CDR2 SMNVEV (reference sequence). The CDR3 is 15 residues long. This CDR3 reads CASSFGFRGAYEQYF. CDR3 DNA sequence: TGTGCCAGCAGTTTTGGATTCCGCGGGGCCTACGAGCAGTACTTC.

This clonotype was counted only a few times. The DNA of the CDR3 is TGTGCCAGCAGCCCAGGACAGGCCGCGGGTACGCAGTATTTT. Translation: CASSPGQAAGTQYF. The chain is built from TRBV11-1 and TRBJ2-3; TRBD1 matches at 7 bases. This CDR3 contains 14 residues. The germline gives CDR1 SGHAT, CDR2 FQDESV (reference sequence). V lost 5 bases and J lost 8; bases outside the gene matches: 10. Together with reference TRBV11-1 and TRBJ2-3, the CDR3 gives the full variable domain: EAEVAQSPRYKITEKSQAVAFWCDPISGHATLYWYRQILGQGPELLVQFQDESVVDDSQLPKDRFSAERLKGVDSTLKIQPAELGDSAMYLCASSPGQAAGTQYFGPGTRLTVL.

The DNA for the CDR3 is TGTGCCACCAGTGATTCTAGCGGGAGCACAGATACGCAGTATTTT. Encoded protein: CATSDSSGSTDTQYF. The rearrangement uses TRBV24-1 and TRBJ2-3; 8 bases align to TRBD2. CDR1 KGHDR and CDR2 SFDVKD come from the germline V gene. V dropped 2 bases and J dropped 0; count of bases not matched to a gene: 0. The CDR3 consists of 15 residues.

This clonotype was detected many times. The chain joins TRBV11-2 to TRBJ1-2, with 8 bases aligning to TRBD1. The trim removed 7 bases at V and 4 bases at J, leaving 14 bases unmatched. Germline V gene sequence: CDR1 SGHAT, CDR2 FQNNGV. CDR3 length: 16 amino acids. Written as DNA, the CDR3 is TGTGCCAGCACCTCGGACAGGGAGTTGGGAGGCTATGGCTACACCTTC. This encodes CASTSDRELGGYGYTF. The full variable domain, completed using reference TRBV11-2 and TRBJ1-2, is EAGVAQSPRYKIIEKRQSVAFWCNPISGHATLYWYQQILGQGPKLLIQFQNNGVVDDSQLPKDRFSAERLKGVDSTLKIQPAKLEDSAVYLCASTSDRELGGYGYTFGSGTRLTVV.

V usage is TRBV19 and J usage is TRBJ1-2; D perhaps matches TRBD1 (6 bases). Germline V gives CDR1 LNHDA, CDR2 SQIVND (reference sequence). Deletions cut 7 bases from V and 0 bases from J, with 15 bases between. This CDR3 contains 15 residues. CDR3 DNA: TGTGCCAGTAAGCCCGGGACACTTACTAACTATGGCTACACCTTC. Its translation: CASKPGTLTNYGYTF.

The chain combines TRBV6-4 with TRBJ1-5, with TRBD1 matching 7 bases. Per germline, CDR1 MRHNA and CDR2 SNTAGT. V gave up 10 bases and J gave up 1 base; unmatched junction bases: 10. The CDR3 loop spans 15 amino acids. The DNA of the CDR3 is TGTGCCACCACGGGACAGTTTATGAGCAATCAGCCCCAGCATTTT. It translates to CATTGQFMSNQPQHF.

The J gene is TRBJ2-7, the V gene TRBV14; D is unresolved. V was shortened by 4 bases and J by 3 bases, with 7 bases between the two germline ends. Germline V gene lookup returns CDR1 SGHDN and CDR2 FVKESK. The CDR3 is 12 residues long. This CDR3 reads CASSPSNYEQYF. CDR3 DNA sequence: TGTGCCAGCAGCCCGTCGAACTACGAGCAGTACTTC.

This clonotype came up a few times. The genes are TRBV24-1 and TRBJ2-1; possibly TRBD1 or TRBD2 for D (6 bases each). Germline values: CDR1 KGHDR, CDR2 SFDVKD. V shed 4 bases and J shed 2 bases, with 11 bases lying between them. This CDR3 has 15 amino acids. In nucleotides, the CDR3 is TGTGCCACCAGTGAGGGGGGCGGGACCTACAATGAGCAGTTCTTC. Encoded protein: CATSEGGGTYNEQFF.

This clonotype was picked up many times. The chain joins TRBV6-1 to TRBJ2-2; 7 positions agree with TRBD1. The CDR3 is made up of 13 amino acids. Trimming removed 10 bases from V and 1 base from J; junction bases left unmatched: 3. Looked up from germline, CDR1 is MNHNS and CDR2 is SASEGT. Written as DNA, the CDR3 is TGTGCCATCCGACAGGGGAACACCGGGGAGCTGTTTTTT. This codes for CAIRQGNTGELFF.

This chain connects TRBV7-3 to TRBJ2-7, with TRBD2 matching 11 bases. Germline CDR1 is SGHTA and CDR2 is FQGTGA. V lost 3 bases and J lost 4; bases outside the gene matches: 11. This CDR3 comprises 17 residues. The CDR3 loop is CASSFSPGTSGSYEQYF. The CDR3 bases are TGTGCCAGCAGCTTCTCACCCGGGACTAGCGGTTCGTACGAGCAGTACTTC.

V gene TRBV10-3 combines with J gene TRBJ2-4; no reliable D call. Trimming removed 6 bases from V and 5 bases from J, with 8 bases in between. Germline CDR1 reads ENHRY; CDR2 reads SYGVKD. CDR3 size: 12 residues. The CDR3 region is CAISANQNIQYF. The CDR3 nucleotides are TGTGCCATCAGCGCAAACCAAAACATTCAGTACTTC.

In this sample, this clonotype turned up a few times. The J gene is TRBJ2-1, the V gene TRBV20-1; unclear D gene. With 2 bases removed from V and 5 bases from J, the gap between germline ends came to 13 bases. The CDR3 spans 14 residues. Germline V gene data show CDR1 as DFQATT and CDR2 as SNEGSKA (reference sequence). The chain's CDR3 is CSARYRAHHNEQFF. CDR3 in DNA: TGCAGTGCTAGATACCGGGCCCACCACAATGAGCAGTTCTTC.

The sample holds a few counts of this clonotype. The chain links TRBV20-1 to TRBJ1-3; D remains ambiguous. The CDR3 contains 11 residues. Germline assignment: CDR1 DFQATT and CDR2 SNEGSKA (reference sequence). V lost 6 bases and J lost 3, with 6 bases in between. CDR3 residues: CSANRGNTIYF. The CDR3 DNA reads as TGCAGTGCGAACCGTGGAAACACCATATATTTT.